This T cell receptor (beta chain) was profiled in a study of blood T cell repertoires in COVID-19. Overall study context: COVID-19 samples from acute and convalescent phases originated in the United States, Italy and Spain. PBMCs, B-cell-depleted T cells, or T cells provided the cDNA or gDNA that made up the material.

As originally analysed: Amplifying reference gene primers gave estimates of nucleated cell counts. Libraries were prepared by immunoSEQ multiplex PCR; TCRdb keeps only in-frame clonotypes and omits some of them. D and trimming come from the DNA, and the V and J calls and clone size come from that table. The data contain 65,000 to 75,000 clones, approximately 91% of them seen just once; the ten biggest clones take up around 13%. Germline CDR1 reads SGHTA; CDR2 reads FQGNSA. The CDR3 is 17 residues long. Trimming at V came to 2 bases and at J to 8 bases, leaving 13 bases not matched to a gene. Sequenced material: peripheral blood. The receptor was isolated from a human donor with active COVID-19. The donor label of this sample is uncertain. The chain couples TRBV7-2 to TRBJ2-1; 9 positions agree with TRBD2. CDR3 coding DNA: TGTGCCAGCAGCTTACTAGTGGGGGCGGCGGGAGGGCATGAGCAGTTCTTC. Amino acids: CASSLLVGAAGGHEQFF. The entire variable domain, with the rest obtained from reference TRBV7-2 and TRBJ2-1, is as follows: GAGVSQSPSNKVTEKGKDVELRCDPISGHTALYWYRQSLGQGLEFLIYFQGNSAPDKSGLPSDRFSAERTGGSVSTLTIQRTQQEDSAVYLCASSLLVGAAGGHEQFFGPGTRLTVL.